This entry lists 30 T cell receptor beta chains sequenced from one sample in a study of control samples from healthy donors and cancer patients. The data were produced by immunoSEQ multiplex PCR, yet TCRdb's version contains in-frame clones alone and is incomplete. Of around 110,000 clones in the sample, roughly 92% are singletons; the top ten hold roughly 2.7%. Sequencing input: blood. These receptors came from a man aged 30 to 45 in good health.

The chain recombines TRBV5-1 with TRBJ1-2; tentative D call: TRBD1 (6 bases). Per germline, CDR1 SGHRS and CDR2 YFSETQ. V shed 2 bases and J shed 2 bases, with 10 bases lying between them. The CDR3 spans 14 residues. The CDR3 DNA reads TGCGCCAGCAGCTTCGGGCAGGGGAACTATGGCTACACCTTC. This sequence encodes CASSFGQGNYGYTF.

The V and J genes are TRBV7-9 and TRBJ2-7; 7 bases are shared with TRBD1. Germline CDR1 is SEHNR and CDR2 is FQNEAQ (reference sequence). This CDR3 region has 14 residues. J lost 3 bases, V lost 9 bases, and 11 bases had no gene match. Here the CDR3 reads CASTRTGTDYEQYF. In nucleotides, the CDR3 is TGTGCCAGTACCCGAACCGGGACAGACTACGAGCAGTACTTC.

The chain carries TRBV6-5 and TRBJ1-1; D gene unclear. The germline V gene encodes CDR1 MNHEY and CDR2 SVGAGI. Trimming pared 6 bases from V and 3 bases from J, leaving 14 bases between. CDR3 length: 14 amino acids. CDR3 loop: CASSRRVTDTEAFF. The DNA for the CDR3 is TGTGCCAGCAGCCGGCGGGTGACCGACACTGAAGCTTTCTTT.

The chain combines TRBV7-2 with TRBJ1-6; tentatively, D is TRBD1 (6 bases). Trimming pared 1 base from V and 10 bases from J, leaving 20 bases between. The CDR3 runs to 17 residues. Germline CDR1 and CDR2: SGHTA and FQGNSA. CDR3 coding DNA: TGTGCCAGCAGCTTAGATCCGGCAGGGGTTTCGGTGTCACCCCTCCACTTT. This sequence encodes CASSLDPAGVSVSPLHF.

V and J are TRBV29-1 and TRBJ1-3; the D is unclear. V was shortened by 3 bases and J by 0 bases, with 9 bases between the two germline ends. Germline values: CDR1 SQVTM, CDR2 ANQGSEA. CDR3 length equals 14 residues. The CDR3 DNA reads TGCAGCGTTGAGCCAGAACGCTCTGGAAACACCATATATTTT. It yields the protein CSVEPERSGNTIYF. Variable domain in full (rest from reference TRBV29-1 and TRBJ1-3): SAVISQKPSRDICQRGTSLTIQCQVDSQVTMMFWYRQQPGQSLTLIATANQGSEATYESGFVIDKFPISRPNLTFSTLTVSNMSPEDSSIYLCSVEPERSGNTIYFGEGSWLTVV.

CDR3 protein: CASSGTSGNQQETQYF. As DNA, the CDR3 is TGTGCCAGCAGTGGAACTAGCGGGAACCAGCAGGAGACCCAGTACTTC. V usage is TRBV6-1 and J usage is TRBJ2-5; 10 nucleotides match TRBD2. Per the germline V gene, CDR1 is MNHNS and CDR2 is SASEGT. The trim removed 4 bases at V and 5 bases at J, leaving 10 bases unmatched. The CDR3 runs to 16 residues.

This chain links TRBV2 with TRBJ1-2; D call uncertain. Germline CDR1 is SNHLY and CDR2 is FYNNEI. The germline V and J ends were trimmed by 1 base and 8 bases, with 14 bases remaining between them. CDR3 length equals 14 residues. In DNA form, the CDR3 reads TGTGCCAGCAGTGAAGAAGGACGATCAAAAGGCTACACCTTC. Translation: CASSEEGRSKGYTF.

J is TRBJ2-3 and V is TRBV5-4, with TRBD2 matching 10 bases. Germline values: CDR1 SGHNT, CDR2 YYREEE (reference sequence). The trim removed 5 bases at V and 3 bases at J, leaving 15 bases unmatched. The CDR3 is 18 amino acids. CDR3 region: CASRDPGSGGARTDTQYF. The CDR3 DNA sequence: TGTGCCAGCAGGGACCCGGGGAGCGGGGGGGCTCGAACAGATACGCAGTATTTT.

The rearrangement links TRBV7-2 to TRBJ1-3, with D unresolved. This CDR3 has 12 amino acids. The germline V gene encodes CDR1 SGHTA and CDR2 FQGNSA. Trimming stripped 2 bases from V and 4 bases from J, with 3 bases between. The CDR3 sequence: CASSLTGNTIYF. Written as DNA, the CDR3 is TGTGCCAGCAGCTTAACAGGAAACACCATATATTTT.

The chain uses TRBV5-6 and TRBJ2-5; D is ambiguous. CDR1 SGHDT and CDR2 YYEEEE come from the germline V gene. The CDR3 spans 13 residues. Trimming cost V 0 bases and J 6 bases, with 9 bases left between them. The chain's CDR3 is CASSLDLSKTQYF. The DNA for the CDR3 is TGTGCCAGCAGCTTGGACCTGTCCAAGACCCAGTACTTC.

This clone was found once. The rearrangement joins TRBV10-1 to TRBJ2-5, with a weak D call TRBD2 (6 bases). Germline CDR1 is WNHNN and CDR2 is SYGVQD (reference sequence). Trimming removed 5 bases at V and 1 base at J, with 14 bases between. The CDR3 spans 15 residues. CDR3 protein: CASSPHGEAQETQYF. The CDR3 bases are TGCGCCAGCAGTCCTCATGGGGAGGCCCAAGAGACCCAGTACTTC.

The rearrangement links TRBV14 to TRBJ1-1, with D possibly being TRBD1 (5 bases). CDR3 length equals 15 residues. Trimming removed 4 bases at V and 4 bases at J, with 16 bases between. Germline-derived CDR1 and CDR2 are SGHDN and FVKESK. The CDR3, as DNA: TGTGCCAGCAGCCCCAAGAACGGGGGGACCACTGAAGCTTTCTTT. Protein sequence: CASSPKNGGTTEAFF.

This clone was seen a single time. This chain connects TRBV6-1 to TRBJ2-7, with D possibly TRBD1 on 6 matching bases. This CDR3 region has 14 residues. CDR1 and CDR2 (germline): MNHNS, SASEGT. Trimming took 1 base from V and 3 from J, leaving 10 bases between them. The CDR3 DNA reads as TGTGCCAGCAGTGAAGGGGCAGGGGACTACGAGCAGTACGTC. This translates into CASSEGAGDYEQYV.

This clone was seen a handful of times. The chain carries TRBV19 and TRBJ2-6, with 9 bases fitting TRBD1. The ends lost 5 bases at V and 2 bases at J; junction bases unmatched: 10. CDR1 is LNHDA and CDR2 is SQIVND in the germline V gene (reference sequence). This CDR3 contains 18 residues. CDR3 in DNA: TGTGCCAGTAGTCCATTTACAGGGGGCATGGCTGGGGCCAACGTCCTGACTTTC. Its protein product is CASSPFTGGMAGANVLTF. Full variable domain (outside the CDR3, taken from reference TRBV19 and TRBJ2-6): DGGITQSPKYLFRKEGQNVTLSCEQNLNHDAMYWYRQDPGQGLRLIYYSQIVNDFQKGDIAEGYSVSREKKESFPLTVTSAQKNPTAFYLCASSPFTGGMAGANVLTFGAGSRLTVL.

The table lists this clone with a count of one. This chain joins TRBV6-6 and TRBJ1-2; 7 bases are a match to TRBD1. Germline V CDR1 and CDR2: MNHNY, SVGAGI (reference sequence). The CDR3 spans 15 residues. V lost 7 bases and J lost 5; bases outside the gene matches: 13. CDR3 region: CASTREGAGLYGYTF. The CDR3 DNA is TGTGCCAGCACCAGAGAGGGGGCAGGCTTGTATGGCTACACCTTC.

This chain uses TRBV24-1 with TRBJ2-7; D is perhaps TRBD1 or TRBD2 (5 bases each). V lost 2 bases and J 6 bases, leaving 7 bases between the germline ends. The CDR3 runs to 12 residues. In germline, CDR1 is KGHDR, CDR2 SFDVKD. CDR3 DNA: TGTGCCACCAGTGATTCGAGGGGCGAGCAGTACTTC. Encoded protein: CATSDSRGEQYF.

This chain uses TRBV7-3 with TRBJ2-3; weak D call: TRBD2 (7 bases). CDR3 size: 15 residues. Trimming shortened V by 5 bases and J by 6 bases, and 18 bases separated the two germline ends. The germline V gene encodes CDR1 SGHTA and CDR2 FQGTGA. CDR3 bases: TGTGCCAGCAGCCCACGGCACAGGGAGGGGGATACGCAGTATTTT. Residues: CASSPRHREGDTQYF.

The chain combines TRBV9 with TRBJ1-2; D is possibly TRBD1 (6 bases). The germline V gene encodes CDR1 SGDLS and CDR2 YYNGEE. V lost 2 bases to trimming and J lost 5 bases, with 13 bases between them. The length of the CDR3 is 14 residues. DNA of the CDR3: TGTGCCAGCAGCGTGAGTGAGGGGGAGTATGGCTACACCTTC. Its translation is CASSVSEGEYGYTF.

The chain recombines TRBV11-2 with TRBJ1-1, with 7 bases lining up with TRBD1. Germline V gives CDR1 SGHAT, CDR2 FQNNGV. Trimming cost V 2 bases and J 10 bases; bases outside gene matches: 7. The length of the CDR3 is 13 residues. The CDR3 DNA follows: TGTGCCAGCAGCTTACACCAGACAGGGCGAGCTTTCTTT. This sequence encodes CASSLHQTGRAFF. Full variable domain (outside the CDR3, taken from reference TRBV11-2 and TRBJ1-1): EAGVAQSPRYKIIEKRQSVAFWCNPISGHATLYWYQQILGQGPKLLIQFQNNGVVDDSQLPKDRFSAERLKGVDSTLKIQPAKLEDSAVYLCASSLHQTGRAFFGQGTRLTVV.

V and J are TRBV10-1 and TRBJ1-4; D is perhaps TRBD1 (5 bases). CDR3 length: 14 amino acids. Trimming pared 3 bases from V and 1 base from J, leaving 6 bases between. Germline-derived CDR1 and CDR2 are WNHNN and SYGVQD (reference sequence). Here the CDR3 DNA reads TGCGCCAGCAGTGACGGGGGAACTAATGAAAAACTGTTTTTT. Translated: CASSDGGTNEKLFF.

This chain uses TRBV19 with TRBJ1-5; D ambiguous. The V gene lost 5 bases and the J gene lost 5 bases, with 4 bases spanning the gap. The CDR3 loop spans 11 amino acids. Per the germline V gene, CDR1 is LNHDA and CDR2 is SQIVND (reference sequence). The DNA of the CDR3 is TGTGCCAGTAGTCCGGATCAGCCCCAGCATTTT. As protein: CASSPDQPQHF.

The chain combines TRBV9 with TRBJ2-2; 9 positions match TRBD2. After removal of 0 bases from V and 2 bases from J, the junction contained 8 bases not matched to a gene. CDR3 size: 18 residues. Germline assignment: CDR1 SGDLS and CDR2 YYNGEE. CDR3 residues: CASSVGGLARANTGELFF. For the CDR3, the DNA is TGTGCCAGCAGCGTAGGAGGACTAGCGCGGGCTAACACCGGGGAGCTGTTTTTT.

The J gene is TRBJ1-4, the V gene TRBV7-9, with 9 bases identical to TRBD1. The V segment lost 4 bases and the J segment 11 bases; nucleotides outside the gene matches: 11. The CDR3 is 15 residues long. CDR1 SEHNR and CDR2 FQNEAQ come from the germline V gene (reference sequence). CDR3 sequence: CASSSGGDRVEKLFF. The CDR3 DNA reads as TGTGCCAGCAGCTCGGGAGGGGACAGGGTGGAGAAACTGTTTTTT.

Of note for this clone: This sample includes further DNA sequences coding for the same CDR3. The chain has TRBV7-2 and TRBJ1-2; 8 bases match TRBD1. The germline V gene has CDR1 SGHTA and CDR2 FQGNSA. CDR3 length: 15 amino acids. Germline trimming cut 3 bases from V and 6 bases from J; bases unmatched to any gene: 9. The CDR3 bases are TGTGCCAGCAGCTTTTCCGGACAGGGCACTAATGGCTACACCTTC. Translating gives CASSFSGQGTNGYTF.

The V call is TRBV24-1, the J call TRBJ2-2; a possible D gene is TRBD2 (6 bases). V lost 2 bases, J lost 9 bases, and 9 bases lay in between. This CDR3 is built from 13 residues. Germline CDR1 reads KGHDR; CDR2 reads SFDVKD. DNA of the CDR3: TGTGCCACCAGTGATTGGGGGGTCCGGGAGCTGTTTTTT. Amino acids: CATSDWGVRELFF.

CDR3 region: CASSRGTLAGGNEQFF. CDR3 sequence (DNA): TGTGCCAGCAGTCGTGGCACTCTAGCGGGGGGCAATGAGCAGTTCTTC. The chain couples TRBV6-2 or TRBV6-3 to TRBJ2-1; 11 positions match TRBD2. Germline loops: CDR1 MNHEY, CDR2 SVGEGT. V was clipped by 5 bases and J by 6 bases; unmatched bases: 9. The length of the CDR3 is 16 residues.

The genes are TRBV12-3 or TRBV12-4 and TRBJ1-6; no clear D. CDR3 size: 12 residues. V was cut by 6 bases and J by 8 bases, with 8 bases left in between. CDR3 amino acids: CASRGLDSPLHF. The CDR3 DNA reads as TGTGCCAGCAGGGGTCTTGATTCACCCCTCCACTTT.

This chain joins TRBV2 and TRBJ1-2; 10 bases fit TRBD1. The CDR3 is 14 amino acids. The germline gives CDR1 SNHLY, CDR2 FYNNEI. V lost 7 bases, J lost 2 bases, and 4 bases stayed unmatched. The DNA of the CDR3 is TGTGCCAGCAAGCAGGGACAGGGGAACTATGGCTACACCTTC. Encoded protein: CASKQGQGNYGYTF.

This chain's CDR3 is CASSPYTGGAFF. CDR3 DNA sequence: TGTGCCAGCAGCCCCTACACAGGGGGGGCTTTCTTT. The rearrangement joins TRBV7-8 to TRBJ1-1; TRBD1 matches 8 bases. This CDR3 comprises 12 residues. V was clipped by 5 bases and J by 11 bases; unmatched bases: 7. Per germline, CDR1 SGHVS and CDR2 FQNEAQ.

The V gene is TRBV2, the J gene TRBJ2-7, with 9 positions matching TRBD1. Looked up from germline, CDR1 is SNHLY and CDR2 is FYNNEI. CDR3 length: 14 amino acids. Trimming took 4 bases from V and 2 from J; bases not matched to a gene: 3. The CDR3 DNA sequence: TGTGCCAGCAGTGGGACAGGGGCAACCTACGAGCAGTACGTC. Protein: CASSGTGATYEQYV.